This TCR beta chain was documented in a study of identifying expanded T cells in peripheral blood. TCRdb's copy holds only in-frame clones and misses some; the assay was immunoSEQ multiplex PCR. The sample gives more than 55,000 clones, over 75% of which show up once; around 4.6% is in the top ten. This clone was counted once. The sample was blood. This TCR was recovered from a person between 18 and 75 years old in good health.

The CDR3 here is CASSPGTGNTGELFF. The CDR3 coding sequence is TGCGCCAGCAGCCCCGGGACAGGGAACACCGGGGAGCTGTTTTTT. The gene calls are TRBV5-1 and TRBJ2-2, with 8 bases lining up with TRBD1. V gave up 4 bases and J gave up 1 base; unmatched junction bases: 3. CDR1 is SGHRS and CDR2 is YFSETQ in the germline V gene. The CDR3 contains 15 residues.